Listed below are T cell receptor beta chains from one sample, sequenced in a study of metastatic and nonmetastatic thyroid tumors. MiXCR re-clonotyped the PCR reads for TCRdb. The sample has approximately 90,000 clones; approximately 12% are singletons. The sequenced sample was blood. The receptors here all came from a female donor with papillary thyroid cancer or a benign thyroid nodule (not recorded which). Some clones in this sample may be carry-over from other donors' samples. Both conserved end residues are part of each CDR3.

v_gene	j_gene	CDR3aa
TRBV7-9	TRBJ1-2	CASSRRDTQSTGYTF
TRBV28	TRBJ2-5	CASSFWGPQETQYF
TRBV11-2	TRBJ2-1	CASSLTGTGYDEQFF
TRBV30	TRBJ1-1	CAWSGGGTVVATEAFF
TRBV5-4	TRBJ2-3	CASSRTSGSADTQYF
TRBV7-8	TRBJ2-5	CASSLESRGQPRGGRETQYF
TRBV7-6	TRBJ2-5	CASSLFGGDREYF
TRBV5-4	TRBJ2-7	CASSLAKGAGEQYF
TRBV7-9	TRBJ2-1	CASSLAPSNEQFF
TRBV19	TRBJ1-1	CASSPAGQGVAEAFF
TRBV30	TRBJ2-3	CAWSVGSGVWGTQYF
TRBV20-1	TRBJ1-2	CSASDRAYGYTF
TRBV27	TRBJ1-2	CASSLLGELNGYTF
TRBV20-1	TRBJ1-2	CSATRVDGGYTF
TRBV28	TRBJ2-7	CASGGREGPEQYF
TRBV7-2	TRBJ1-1	CASSSLLGLNTEAFF
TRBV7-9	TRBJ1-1	CASRPRQVNTEAFF
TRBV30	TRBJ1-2	CAWSVGTVGYTF
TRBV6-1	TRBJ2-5	CASSHGTAPRETQYF
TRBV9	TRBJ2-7	CASSVAPRGYEQYF
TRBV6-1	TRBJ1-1	CASMERGHTEAFF
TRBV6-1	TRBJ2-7	CASILGVGGFAYEQYF
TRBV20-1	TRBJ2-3	CSARDMREGPDTQYF
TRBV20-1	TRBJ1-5	CSAEGPNRNQPQSF
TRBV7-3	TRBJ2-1	CASRSPGLASNEQFF
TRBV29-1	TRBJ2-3	CSVVLRDTQYF
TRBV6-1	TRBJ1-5	CASSEAVGGNQPQHF
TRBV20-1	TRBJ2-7	CSARDGQGRSYEQYF
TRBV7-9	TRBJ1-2	CASSPGSSWDGYTF
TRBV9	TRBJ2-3	CASSDSQRTSTDTQYF
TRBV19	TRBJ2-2	CASSIGRTGSGTGELFF
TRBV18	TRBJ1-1	CASSPLGGTDESFF
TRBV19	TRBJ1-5	CASKSYRDRGQPQHF
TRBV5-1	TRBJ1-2	CAIIFPDNYGYTF
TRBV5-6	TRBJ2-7	CASSLAGPISYEQYF
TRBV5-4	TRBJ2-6	CASSASGANVLTF
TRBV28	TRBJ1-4	CASSLSGGNEKLFF
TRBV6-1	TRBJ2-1	CASRFLAASYNEQFF
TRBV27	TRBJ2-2	CASSPGTGGPGELFF
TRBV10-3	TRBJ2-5	CATEGSQRETQYF
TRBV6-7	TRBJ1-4	CARKTQGSREKLFF
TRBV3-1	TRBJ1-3	CASSQDPGAGNTIYF